This T cell receptor beta chain was captured in a study of control samples from healthy donors and cancer patients. The protocol was immunoSEQ multiplex PCR, while the TCRdb copy is restricted to in-frame clones and leaves out a portion. The repertoire holds roughly 68,000 clones, with 83% as singletons. Germline V gene sequence: CDR1 MDHEN, CDR2 SYDVKM. CDR3 size: 11 residues. Trimming removed 4 bases from V and 4 bases from J, with 5 bases in between. The V and J genes are TRBV28 and TRBJ2-7; no clear D. The sample consisted of blood. This receptor was identified in a man aged 60 to 75 in good health. The CDR3 protein is CASSSHYEQYF. The CDR3 region has the DNA TGTGCCAGCAGTTCCCATTACGAGCAGTACTTC. The entire variable domain, with the rest obtained from reference TRBV28 and TRBJ2-7, is as follows: DVKVTQSSRYLVKRTGEKVFLECVQDMDHENMFWYRQDPGLGLRLIYFSYDVKMKEKGDIPEGYSVSREKKERFSLILESASTNQTSMYLCASSSHYEQYFGPGTRLTVT.